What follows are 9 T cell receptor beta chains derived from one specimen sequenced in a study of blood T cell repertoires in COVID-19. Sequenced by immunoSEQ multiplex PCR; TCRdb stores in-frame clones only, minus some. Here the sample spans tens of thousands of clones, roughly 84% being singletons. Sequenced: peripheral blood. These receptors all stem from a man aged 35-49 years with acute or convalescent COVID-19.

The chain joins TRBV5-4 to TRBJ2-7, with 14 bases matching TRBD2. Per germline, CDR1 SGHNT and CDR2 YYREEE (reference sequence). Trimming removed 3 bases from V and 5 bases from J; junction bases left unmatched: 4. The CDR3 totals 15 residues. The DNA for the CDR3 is TGTGCCAGCAGCTCCGGGACTAGCGGGAGCAACGAGCAGTACTTC. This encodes CASSSGTSGSNEQYF.

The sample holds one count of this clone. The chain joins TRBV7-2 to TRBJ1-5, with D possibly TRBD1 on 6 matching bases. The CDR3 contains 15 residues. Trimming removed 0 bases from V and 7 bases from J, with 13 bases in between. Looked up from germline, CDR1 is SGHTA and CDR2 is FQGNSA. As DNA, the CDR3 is TGTGCCAGCAGCTTAGCCAGGGGTGAGGGACAGCCCCAGCATTTT. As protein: CASSLARGEGQPQHF.

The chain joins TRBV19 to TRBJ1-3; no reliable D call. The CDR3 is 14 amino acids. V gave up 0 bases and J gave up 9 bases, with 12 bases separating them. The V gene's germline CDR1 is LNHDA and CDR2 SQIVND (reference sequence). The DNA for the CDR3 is TGTGCCAGTAGTATAGAATCCCCCCCGGGCACCATATATTTT. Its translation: CASSIESPPGTIYF.

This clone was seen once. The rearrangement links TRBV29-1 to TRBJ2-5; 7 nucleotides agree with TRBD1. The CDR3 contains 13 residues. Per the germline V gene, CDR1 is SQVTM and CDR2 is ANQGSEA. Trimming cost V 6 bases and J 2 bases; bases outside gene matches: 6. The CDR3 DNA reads TGCAGCGTCCGAGACAGGGTTCAAGAGACCCAGTACTTC. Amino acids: CSVRDRVQETQYF.

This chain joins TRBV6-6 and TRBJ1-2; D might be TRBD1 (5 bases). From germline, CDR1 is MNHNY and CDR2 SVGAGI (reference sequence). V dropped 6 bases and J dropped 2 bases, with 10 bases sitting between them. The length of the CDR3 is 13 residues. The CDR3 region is CASRTGLNYGYTF. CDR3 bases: TGTGCCAGCAGGACGGGACTGAACTATGGCTACACCTTC.

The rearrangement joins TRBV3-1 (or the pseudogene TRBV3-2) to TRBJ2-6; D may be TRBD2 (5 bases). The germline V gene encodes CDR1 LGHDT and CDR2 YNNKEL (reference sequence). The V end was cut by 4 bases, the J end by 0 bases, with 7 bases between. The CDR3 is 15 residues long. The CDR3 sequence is CASSRGSSGANVLTF. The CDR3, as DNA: TGTGCCAGCAGCCGAGGGAGCTCTGGGGCCAACGTCCTGACTTTC.

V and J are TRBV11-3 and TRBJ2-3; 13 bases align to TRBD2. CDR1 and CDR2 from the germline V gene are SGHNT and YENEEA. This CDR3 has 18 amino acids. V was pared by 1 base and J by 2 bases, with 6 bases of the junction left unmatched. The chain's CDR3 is CASSLGLAGGVFTDTQYF. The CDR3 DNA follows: TGTGCCAGCAGCTTAGGACTAGCGGGAGGTGTTTTCACAGATACGCAGTATTTT.

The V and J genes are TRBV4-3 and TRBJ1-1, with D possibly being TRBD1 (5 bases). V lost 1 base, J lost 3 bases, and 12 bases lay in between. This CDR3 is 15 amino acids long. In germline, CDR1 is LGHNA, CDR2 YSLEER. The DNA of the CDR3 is TGCGCCAGCAGCCAAGGTCGGGGGTTGGACACTGAAGCTTTCTTT. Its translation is CASSQGRGLDTEAFF.

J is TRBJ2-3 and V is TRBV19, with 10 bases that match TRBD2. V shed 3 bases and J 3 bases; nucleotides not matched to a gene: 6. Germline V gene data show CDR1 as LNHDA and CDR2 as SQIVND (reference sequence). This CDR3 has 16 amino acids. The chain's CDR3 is CASSIRAGGYTDTQYF. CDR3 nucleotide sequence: TGTGCCAGTAGTATTCGAGCGGGGGGGTATACAGATACGCAGTATTTT.